Listed below are T cell receptor beta chains from one sample, sequenced in a study of shared clonotypes between healthy human individuals. Measured with immunoSEQ multiplex PCR; TCRdb has only the in-frame clones, and not every one. The profile shows about 2.4 million clones, under 95% of them singletons. Sequencing was done on a sample of naive CD4+ T cells from PBMCs. The receptors were gathered from a man younger than 35 in good health. Some clones in this sample may be carry-over from other donors' samples. Both conserved end residues are part of each CDR3. Each record gives: D gene, V gene, clone size, J gene, CDR3 protein, CDR3 DNA. D genes are given only for firm matches. Size tells how often a clone was seen (once, few, many) or the class of an expanded clone, and some rows leave it out.

-,TRBV28,-,TRBJ2-4,CASSFPGLAKNIQYF,TGTGCCAGCAGTTTCCCGGGCCTAGCCAAAAACATTCAGTACTTC
-,TRBV10-2,-,TRBJ2-1,CASSESTGGESYNEQFF,TGCGCCAGCAGTGAGTCGACCGGGGGAGAGTCCTACAATGAGCAGTTCTTC
-,TRBV7-3,-,TRBJ1-1,CASGNIGGEAFF,TGTGCCAGCGGAAACATTGGGGGTGAAGCTTTCTTT
TRBD2,TRBV7-8,-,TRBJ2-3,CASSFFVGGGRQTSTDTQYF,TGTGCCAGCAGCTTCTTTGTTGGGGGCGGGAGGCAGACTAGCACAGATACGCAGTATTTT
-,TRBV25-1,-,TRBJ1-2,CASSEGVSNYGYTF,TGTGCCAGCAGTGAAGGGGTCTCCAACTATGGCTACACCTTC
-,TRBV6-1,-,TRBJ1-1,CASSFRSLTEAFF,TGTGCCAGCAGTTTTAGGAGTTTAACCGAAGCTTTCTTT
-,TRBV9,-,TRBJ1-1,CASSVASWSEAFF,TGTGCCAGCAGCGTAGCCTCTTGGTCTGAAGCTTTCTTT
-,TRBV5-1,-,TRBJ1-5,CASSLAGMDQPQHF,TGCGCCAGCAGCTTAGCGGGGATGGATCAGCCCCAGCATTTT
-,TRBV7-9,-,TRBJ1-2,CASGHIHGYTF,TGTGCCAGCGGGCACATCCATGGCTACACCTTC
TRBD2,TRBV4-2,-,TRBJ2-1,CASSQEKASGRQNEQFF,TGTGCCAGCAGCCAAGAAAAGGCGAGCGGGAGGCAGAATGAGCAGTTCTTC
-,TRBV2,-,TRBJ1-5,CASRRQALRNQPQHF,TGTGCCAGCAGGAGACAGGCCCTGCGCAATCAGCCCCAGCATTTT
-,TRBV5-5,once,TRBJ2-7,CASSLWSSSGEQYF,TGTGCCAGCAGCTTGTGGTCTAGCAGTGGCGAGCAGTACTTC
TRBD1,TRBV7-3,-,TRBJ2-1,CASSLYGTVYNEQFF,TGTGCCAGCAGCCTTTACGGGACAGTCTACAATGAGCAGTTCTTC
-,TRBV6-5,-,TRBJ1-2,CASSLAPRAGYGYTF,TGTGCCAGCAGTTTAGCACCTCGGGCAGGCTATGGCTACACCTTC
-,TRBV18,-,TRBJ2-7,CASSPSQNDEQYF,TGTGCCAGCTCACCATCACAGAATGACGAGCAGTACTTC
TRBD1,TRBV28,once,TRBJ2-7,CASRPLGTGGGYEQYF,TGTGCCAGCAGGCCCCTGGGGACAGGGGGCGGTTACGAGCAGTACTTC
-,TRBV28,-,TRBJ1-3,CASSLGGTGNTIYF,TGTGCCAGCAGTTTGGGGGGGACTGGAAACACCATATATTTT
-,TRBV10-3,once,TRBJ1-5,CAISEFGGGRDSNQPQHF,TGTGCCATCAGTGAGTTTGGGGGAGGCAGGGATAGCAATCAGCCCCAGCATTTT
TRBD2,TRBV6-5,-,TRBJ2-3,CASSSSLAGSTDTQYF,TGTGCCAGCAGTTCCAGTCTAGCGGGAAGCACAGATACGCAGTATTTT
-,TRBV28,few,TRBJ2-7,CASSFRYEQYF,TGTGCCAGCAGTTTTCGTTACGAGCAGTACTTC
-,TRBV9,-,TRBJ2-1,CASSVGTGSSYNEQFF,TGTGCCAGCAGCGTAGGTACGGGAAGCTCCTACAATGAGCAGTTCTTC
-,TRBV6-1,-,TRBJ2-7,CASATRTTEQYF,TGTGCCAGCGCTACCAGGACAACCGAGCAGTACTTC
TRBD2,TRBV6-6,-,TRBJ2-7,CASSSSGRSYEQYF,TGTGCCAGCAGTTCTAGCGGGAGAAGTTACGAGCAGTACTTC
-,TRBV11-1,-,TRBJ2-2,CASSFRITGELFF,TGTGCCAGCAGCTTCAGGATCACCGGGGAGCTGTTTTTT
TRBD1,TRBV9,-,TRBJ1-6,CASSPRQGGDSPLHF,TGTGCCAGCAGCCCCAGACAGGGAGGGGATTCACCCCTCCACTTT